This TCR beta chain was recorded in a study of T cell responses to AZD1222 COVID-19 vaccine. Points on this clone: Antigen specificity is unknown. The DNA is left out, because the CDR3 cannot be placed on it with certainty; the CDR3 is given as TCRdb lists it.

Profiling relied on immunoSEQ multiplex PCR, and the TCRdb table lists in-frame clones only, not all of them. The table shows about 150,000 clones, with about 89% occurring only once. Notes on the study in general: Baseline seropositivity occurred in only a handful of AZD1222 recipients. Spike-spanning, vaccine-associated CD4 TCRs were dominant at 160-218 and 743-854. Close to half of spike-specific TCRs reportedly recognize unmutated variant regions. Females outnumbered males among donors, who were mostly white British; clonal diversity was possibly underestimated.

The CDR3 contains 11 residues when both ends are counted. Germline CDR1 is LNHDA and CDR2 is SQIVND (reference sequence). The V call is TRBV19, the J call TRBJ2-3; the DNA was not compared with TRBD2, the D call given in the table. The receptor was isolated from an adult in good health. This specimen was peripheral blood, taken on day 0 of AZD1222 vaccination. Here the CDR3 reads CASSVAGGIHF.